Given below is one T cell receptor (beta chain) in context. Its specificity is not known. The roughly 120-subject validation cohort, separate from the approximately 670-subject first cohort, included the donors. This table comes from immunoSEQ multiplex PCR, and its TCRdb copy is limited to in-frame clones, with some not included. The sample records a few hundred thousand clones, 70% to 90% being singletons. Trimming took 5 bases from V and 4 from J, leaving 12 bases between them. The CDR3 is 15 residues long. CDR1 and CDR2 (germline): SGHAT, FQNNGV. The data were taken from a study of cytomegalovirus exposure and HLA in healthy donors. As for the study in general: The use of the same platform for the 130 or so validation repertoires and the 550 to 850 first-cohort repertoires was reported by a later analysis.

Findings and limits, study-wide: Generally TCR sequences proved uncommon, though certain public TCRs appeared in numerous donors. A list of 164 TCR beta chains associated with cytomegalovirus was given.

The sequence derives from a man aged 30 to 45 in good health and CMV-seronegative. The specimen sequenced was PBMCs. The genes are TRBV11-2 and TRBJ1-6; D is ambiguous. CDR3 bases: TGTGCCAGCAGCATGGGCCAGGTGTATAATTCACCCCTCCACTTT. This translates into CASSMGQVYNSPLHF.